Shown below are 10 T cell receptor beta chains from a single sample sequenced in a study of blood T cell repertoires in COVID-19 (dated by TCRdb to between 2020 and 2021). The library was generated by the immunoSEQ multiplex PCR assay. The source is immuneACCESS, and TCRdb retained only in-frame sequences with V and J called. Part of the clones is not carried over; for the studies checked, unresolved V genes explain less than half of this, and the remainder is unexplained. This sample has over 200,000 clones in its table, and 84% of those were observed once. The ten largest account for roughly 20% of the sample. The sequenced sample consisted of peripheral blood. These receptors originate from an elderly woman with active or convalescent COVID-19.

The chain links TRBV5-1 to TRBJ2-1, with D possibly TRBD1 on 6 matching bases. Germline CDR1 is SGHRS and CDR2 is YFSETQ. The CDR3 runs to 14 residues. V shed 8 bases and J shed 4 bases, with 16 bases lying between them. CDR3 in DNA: TGCGCCAGTTCCTTGGACAGCTCTTACAATGAGCAGTTCTTC. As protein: CASSLDSSYNEQFF.

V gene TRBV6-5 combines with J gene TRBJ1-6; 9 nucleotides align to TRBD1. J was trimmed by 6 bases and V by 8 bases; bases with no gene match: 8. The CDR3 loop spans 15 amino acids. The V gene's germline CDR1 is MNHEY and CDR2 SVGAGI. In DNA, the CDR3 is TGTGCCAGCTGGAACAGGGGGCTGGGTAATTCACCCCTCCACTTT. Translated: CASWNRGLGNSPLHF.

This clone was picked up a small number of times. DNA of the CDR3: TGTGCCAGCAGCGCCAAACAGGGGGCCCAGCCCCAGCATTTT. This translates into CASSAKQGAQPQHF. The chain carries TRBV7-2 and TRBJ1-5; 9 bases agree with TRBD1. With 5 bases clipped from V and 7 bases from J, the junction kept 6 bases outside the gene matches. Looked up from germline, CDR1 is SGHTA and CDR2 is FQGNSA. This CDR3 is 14 amino acids long.

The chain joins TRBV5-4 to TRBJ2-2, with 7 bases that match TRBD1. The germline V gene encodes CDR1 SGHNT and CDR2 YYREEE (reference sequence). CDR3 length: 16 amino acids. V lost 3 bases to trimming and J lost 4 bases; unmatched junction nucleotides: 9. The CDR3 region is CASSSGMGQSTGELFF. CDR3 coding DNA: TGTGCCAGCAGCTCGGGAATGGGACAGTCCACCGGGGAGCTGTTTTTT.

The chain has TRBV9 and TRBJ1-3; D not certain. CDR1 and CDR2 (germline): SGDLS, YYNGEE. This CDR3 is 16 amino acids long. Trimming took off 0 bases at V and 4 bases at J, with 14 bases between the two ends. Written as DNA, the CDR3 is TGTGCCAGCAGCGTAGAAGCGTACTTCGGAGGAAACACCATATATTTT. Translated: CASSVEAYFGGNTIYF.

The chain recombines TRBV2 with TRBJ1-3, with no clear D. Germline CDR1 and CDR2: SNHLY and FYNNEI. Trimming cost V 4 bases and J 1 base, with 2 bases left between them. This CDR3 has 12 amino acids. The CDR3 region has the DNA TGTGCCAGCAGTGTATCTGGAAACACCATATATTTT. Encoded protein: CASSVSGNTIYF.

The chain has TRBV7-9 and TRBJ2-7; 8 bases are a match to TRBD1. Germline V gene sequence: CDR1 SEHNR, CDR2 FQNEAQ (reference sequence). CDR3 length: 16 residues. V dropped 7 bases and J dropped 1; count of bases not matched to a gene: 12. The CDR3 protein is CASTKGKGTGSYEQYF. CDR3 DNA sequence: TGTGCCAGCACCAAAGGAAAGGGGACAGGATCCTACGAGCAGTACTTC.

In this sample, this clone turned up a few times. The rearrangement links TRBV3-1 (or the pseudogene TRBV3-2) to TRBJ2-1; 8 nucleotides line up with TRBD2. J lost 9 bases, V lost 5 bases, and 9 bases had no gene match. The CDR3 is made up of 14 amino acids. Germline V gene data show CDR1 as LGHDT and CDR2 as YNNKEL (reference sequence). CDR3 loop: CASSIPGLVGEQFF. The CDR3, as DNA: TGTGCCAGCAGCATCCCGGGACTAGTTGGTGAGCAGTTCTTC.

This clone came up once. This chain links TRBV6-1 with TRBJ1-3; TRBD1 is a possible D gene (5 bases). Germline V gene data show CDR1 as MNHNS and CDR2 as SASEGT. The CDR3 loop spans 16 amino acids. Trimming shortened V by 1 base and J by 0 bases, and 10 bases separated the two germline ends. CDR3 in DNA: TGTGCCAGCAGTGAAGGGGGCACCCGCTCTGGAAACACCATATATTTT. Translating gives CASSEGGTRSGNTIYF.

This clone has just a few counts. The CDR3 is CASSLVPRGHYEQYF. The DNA of the CDR3 is TGTGCCAGCAGCTTAGTCCCCAGGGGGCATTACGAGCAGTACTTC. The rearrangement uses TRBV11-1 and TRBJ2-7, with 8 bases matching TRBD1. Trimming cost V 1 base and J 4 bases; bases outside gene matches: 6. Germline V gene lookup returns CDR1 SGHAT and CDR2 FQDESV (reference sequence). This CDR3 spans 15 amino acids.